Given below is one TCR beta chain in context. This clone's antigen is unknown. Per-nucleotide qualities are absent, and no much larger clonotype sits a single base away. One collaborating source in Seattle enrolled patients while the patients were actively infected and followed the patients over time throughout the course of disease. Each collaborating institution followed its own protocols to collect whole blood in K2EDTA tubes. Collaborator samples were shipped for TCRbeta analysis as frozen whole blood, isolated PBMCs, or DNA extracted from either sample type. This specimen comes from a study of blood T cell repertoires in COVID-19 (TCRdb year 2020). In the study overall: Collaborator samples came from the United States, Italy and Spain and covered acute and convalescent phases of COVID-19. Samples came from the ongoing ImmuneRACE study (first 160 participants) plus 1,254 subjects from 6 global collaborators. The prospective study material was composed of cDNA or gDNA derived from T cells, B-cell-depleted T cells, or PBMCs. Subjects who had been exposed to COVID-19, were actively infected with it, or had recovered from it provided the deeply sampled blood TCRbeta repertoires that made up the dataset. The repertoires were released in a freely available public database intended as a resource for research on the immune response to SARS-CoV-2. Sample metadata almost always included a de-identified subject ID, COVID-19 status, age in years and sex. Where available, HLA class I and class II types were taken from metadata supplied by the sample provider and were not determined by assay-based typing. Paper-wide results and their limitations: How much clinical and demographic metadata was included differed by source and by participant, and the metadata was provided uncurated.

The CDR3 starts with the cysteine, ends with the phenylalanine, and has 14 residues. The sequence is cut down to CDR3 DNA, 42 bases in frame from base 1. The germline V gene gives CDR1 as MNHEY and CDR2 as SVGEGT. The germline ends are 11 bases apart after V is trimmed by 4 bases and J by 2 bases. TCRbeta CDR3 regions were amplified from genomic DNA by means of the immunoSEQ Assay, a bias-controlled multiplex PCR. As for how the authors treated the data: The number of nucleated cells in each sample was estimated by amplification of reference gene primers within the assay. To quantify the absolute abundance of each unique TCRbeta CDR3 rearrangement, sequence reads were collapsed and filtered. Productive Simpson clonality was computed per sample as the square root of Simpson's diversity index over productive rearrangements. Imported from immuneACCESS, the table was reduced by TCRdb to in-frame sequences with V and J called. These copies leave out some clones; in studies compared against another copy, an unresolved V gene accounts for under half, and the cause of the remainder is not known. That table supplies the V and J calls and clone size; D and trimming were determined from the DNA. For this sample the table gives some 110,000 clones, of which about 90% were detected only once. Of the sample, about 2% is held by the ten largest clones.

The rearrangement joined TRBV6-2 or TRBV6-3 to TRBJ2-5; the D gene identity is not certain. The sequenced material came from peripheral blood. The sequence came from a man aged 45-65 years with COVID-19, enrolled during active disease. The nucleotide sequence reads TGTGCCAGCAGTTTGGAGCTATCTCAAGAGACCCAGTACTTC. This yields the protein CASSLELSQETQYF.